The 28 T cell receptor beta chains presented below share a single source sample, sequenced in a study of CD8+ T cells in alopecia areata. Extracted from the samples, RNA was reverse transcribed into cDNA to serve as the sequencing template. Assay used: immunoSEQ multiplex PCR; TCRdb lists only in-frame clones, some missing. The sample lists 110,000 or so clones; 35% to 40% were seen once. The specimen was CD4+ T cells sorted from blood. The source is a human donor with alopecia areata.

This clone was recorded a few times. V usage is TRBV4-1 and J usage is TRBJ2-7; 9 bases align to TRBD1. The CDR3 extends over 16 amino acids. Germline lookup yields CDR1 MGHRA and CDR2 YSYEKL. The V gene end was trimmed by 2 bases and the J gene end by 5 bases; junction bases not matched to a gene: 10. The CDR3 sequence is CASSQLNRDRADEQYF. The CDR3 nucleotides read TGCGCCAGCAGCCAATTGAACCGGGACAGGGCAGACGAGCAGTACTTC.

CDR3 amino acids: CASSQLVQETQYF. In DNA form, the CDR3 reads TGCGCCAGCAGCCAGCTAGTCCAAGAGACCCAGTACTTC. This chain connects TRBV4-3 to TRBJ2-5; D unclear. The ends were cut back, 3 bases at V and 1 base at J, with 6 bases in the middle. Germline CDR1 and CDR2: LGHNA and YSLEER. The CDR3 sequence is 13 residues long.

The chain couples TRBV5-1 to TRBJ2-7; no reliable D call. CDR3 length: 14 amino acids. Germline CDR1 SGHRS, CDR2 YFSETQ. V was shortened by 3 bases and J by 0 bases, with 10 bases between the two germline ends. CDR3 nucleotides: TGCGCCAGCAGCTATAGTTCTAGCTCCTACGAGCAGTACTTC. Its translation: CASSYSSSSYEQYF.

The chain has TRBV4-1 and TRBJ1-1; no clear D gene. V shed 1 base and J shed 0 bases, with 9 bases lying between them. CDR3 size: 15 residues. CDR1 is MGHRA and CDR2 is YSYEKL in the germline V gene. The CDR3 coding sequence is TGCGCCAGCAGCCAAGCCAACGGCTTGAACACTGAAGCTTTCTTT. Its translation: CASSQANGLNTEAFF.

The V gene is TRBV19, the J gene TRBJ2-7, with 11 positions matching TRBD1. The ends lost 9 bases at V and 1 base at J; junction bases unmatched: 5. The germline V gene encodes CDR1 LNHDA and CDR2 SQIVND (reference sequence). The CDR3 totals 14 residues. CDR3 sequence: CASQGTGGSYEQYF. Written as DNA, the CDR3 is TGTGCCAGCCAAGGGACAGGGGGTTCCTACGAGCAGTACTTC. Based on the CDR3 plus reference TRBV19 and TRBJ2-7, the full variable domain is DGGITQSPKYLFRKEGQNVTLSCEQNLNHDAMYWYRQDPGQGLRLIYYSQIVNDFQKGDIAEGYSVSREKKESFPLTVTSAQKNPTAFYLCASQGTGGSYEQYFGPGTRLTVT.

V usage is TRBV25-1 and J usage is TRBJ2-6; TRBD2 is a possible D gene (6 bases). This CDR3 is 15 amino acids long. Trimming shortened V by 5 bases and J by 0 bases, and 8 bases separated the two germline ends. Looked up from germline, CDR1 is MGHDK and CDR2 is SYGVNS. DNA for the CDR3: TGTGCCAGCAGTTCAGCGGGCTCTGGGGCCAACGTCCTGACTTTC. Translated, it gives CASSSAGSGANVLTF. The full variable domain, completed using reference TRBV25-1 and TRBJ2-6, is EADIYQTPRYLVIGTGKKITLECSQTMGHDKMYWYQQDPGMELHLIHYSYGVNSTEKGDLSSESTVSRIRTEHFPLTLESARPSHTSQYLCASSSAGSGANVLTFGAGSRLTVL.

This clone was found a few times. The chain has TRBV29-1 and TRBJ2-2, with D possibly matching TRBD2 (5 bases). Trimming cost V 4 bases and J 5 bases, with 11 bases left between them. From germline, CDR1 is SQVTM and CDR2 ANQGSEA. The CDR3 consists of 13 residues. The CDR3 region has the DNA TGCAGCGTTGTGTTCGGAGGAACCGGGGAGCTGTTTTTT. This translates into CSVVFGGTGELFF.

This clone was observed a handful of times. V and J are TRBV30 and TRBJ2-2; 8 bases align to TRBD2. Germline lookup yields CDR1 GTSNPN and CDR2 SVGIG (reference sequence). With V trimmed by 3 bases and J by 1 base, 1 base remained unmatched. The CDR3 length is 14 residues. This CDR3 reads CAWRAGGNTGELFF. CDR3 nucleotide sequence: TGTGCCTGGAGGGCGGGAGGGAACACCGGGGAGCTGTTTTTT.

The genes are TRBV6-5 and TRBJ1-2; D is unclear. The V gene's germline CDR1 is MNHEY and CDR2 SVGAGI. Trimming removed 5 bases from V and 8 bases from J, with 15 bases in between. This CDR3 region has 13 residues. In nucleotides, the CDR3 is TGTGCCAGCAGTACCCCAAGGTGGTTCGGCTACACCTTC. Translated, it gives CASSTPRWFGYTF.

This clone was counted only a few times. The CDR3 DNA reads TGTGCCATCAGTGAATGGCGGGAGGGAAGCAATGAGCAGTTCTTC. It translates to CAISEWREGSNEQFF. This chain uses TRBV10-3 with TRBJ2-1, with 9 bases identical to TRBD2. The CDR3 covers 15 residues. Per germline, CDR1 ENHRY and CDR2 SYGVKD. V was clipped by 3 bases and J by 6 bases; unmatched bases: 6.

The CDR3 sequence: CASSFTSGSGEQYF. CDR3 coding DNA: TGTGCCAGCAGCTTTACTAGCGGGAGCGGGGAGCAGTACTTC. This rearrangement joins TRBV7-9 to TRBJ2-7; 11 positions match TRBD2. The trim removed 3 bases at V and 7 bases at J, leaving 5 bases unmatched. There are 14 residues in the CDR3. Germline V lookup: CDR1 SEHNR, CDR2 FQNEAQ (reference sequence).

V and J are TRBV5-1 and TRBJ2-3, with 7 bases aligning to TRBD1. V lost 4 bases and J lost 1; bases outside the gene matches: 6. The CDR3 is 15 amino acids. The V gene's germline CDR1 is SGHRS and CDR2 YFSETQ. As DNA, the CDR3 is TGCGCCAGCAGCGAAGACAGGGTCCGCACAGATACGCAGTATTTT. Amino acid sequence: CASSEDRVRTDTQYF.

This clone has a handful of counts. This chain connects TRBV5-6 to TRBJ2-5; TRBD2 matches 7 bases. CDR3 length: 12 residues. Germline CDR1 reads SGHDT; CDR2 reads YYEEEE. J was trimmed by 5 bases and V by 2 bases; bases with no gene match: 0. The CDR3 protein is CASSFGRETQYF. In DNA form, the CDR3 reads TGTGCCAGCAGCTTCGGGAGGGAGACCCAGTACTTC. Supplemented by reference TRBV5-6 and TRBJ2-5, the full variable domain reads DAGVTQSPTHLIKTRGQQVTLRCSPKSGHDTVSWYQQALGQGPQFIFQYYEEEERQRGNFPDRFSGHQFPNYSSELNVNALLLGDSALYLCASSFGRETQYFGPGTRLLVL.

The chain carries TRBV27 and TRBJ2-3; D perhaps matches TRBD1 (6 bases). V shed 5 bases and J shed 1 base, with 16 bases lying between them. From germline, CDR1 is MNHEY and CDR2 SMNVEV (reference sequence). The CDR3 is 16 residues long. This CDR3 reads CASSPQWGLGTDTQYF. As DNA, the CDR3 is TGTGCCAGCAGTCCCCAGTGGGGGCTTGGCACAGATACGCAGTATTTT.

The chain couples TRBV6-1 to TRBJ2-7; a possible D gene is TRBD1 (5 bases). With 6 bases removed from V and 0 bases from J, the gap between germline ends came to 9 bases. Germline values: CDR1 MNHNS, CDR2 SASEGT. This CDR3 has 13 residues. The DNA of the CDR3 is TGTGCCAGCAGCCAGGGAAGCTCCTACGAGCAGTACTTC. Translating it yields CASSQGSSYEQYF.

This clone has just a few counts. V usage is TRBV29-1 and J usage is TRBJ2-2; 7 positions match TRBD2. The CDR3 is 16 residues long. CDR1 SQVTM and CDR2 ANQGSEA come from the germline V gene. After removal of 5 bases from V and 2 bases from J, the junction contained 11 bases not matched to a gene. The CDR3 sequence: CSVRVGSSGNTGELFF. CDR3 in DNA: TGCAGCGTTCGTGTAGGTTCTAGCGGAAACACCGGGGAGCTGTTTTTT.

The genes are TRBV29-1 and TRBJ2-1; D not certain. V lost 2 bases and J lost 7, with 3 bases in between. The germline gives CDR1 SQVTM, CDR2 ANQGSEA. This CDR3 contains 10 residues. The CDR3: CSVERNEQFF. CDR3 nucleotides: TGCAGCGTTGAACGGAATGAGCAGTTCTTC.

The CDR3 nucleotides are TGTGCCAGCAGTCAGACAGGGGGAGCTCAGCCCCAGCATTTT. Amino acids: CASSQTGGAQPQHF. The rearrangement uses TRBV6-6 and TRBJ1-5; TRBD1 aligns across 9 bases. The CDR3 contains 14 residues. The germline CDR1 and CDR2 sequences are MNHNY and SVGAGI (reference sequence). With 5 bases clipped from V and 6 bases from J, the junction kept 5 bases outside the gene matches.

This chain links TRBV7-2 with TRBJ2-7; D is ambiguous. Looked up from germline, CDR1 is SGHTA and CDR2 is FQGNSA. This CDR3 is 14 amino acids long. Trimming pared 3 bases from V and 0 bases from J, leaving 9 bases between. CDR3 bases: TGTGCCAGCAGCTTCACTTTCCGCTCCTACGAGCAGTACTTC. It yields the protein CASSFTFRSYEQYF.

This clone was counted only a few times. The gene calls are TRBV29-1 and TRBJ2-2, with 10 positions matching TRBD2. J gave up 2 bases and V 6 bases, and 3 bases lay outside the gene matches. This CDR3 is built from 14 residues. CDR1 and CDR2 (germline): SQVTM, ANQGSEA. The CDR3 nucleotides are TGCAGCGTGGGACTAGCGTTTAACACCGGGGAGCTGTTTTTT. Translated: CSVGLAFNTGELFF.

The V and J genes are TRBV29-1 and TRBJ2-3; 7 nucleotides align to TRBD2. The CDR3 loop spans 11 amino acids. Germline-derived CDR1 and CDR2 are SQVTM and ANQGSEA. The CDR3 reads CRGGTTDTQYF. Written as DNA, the CDR3 is TGCAGGGGGGGGACCACAGATACGCAGTATTTT.

This clone was counted between two and nine times. J is TRBJ2-5 and V is TRBV23-1; 9 nucleotides line up with TRBD1. TRBV23-1 is recorded as an ORF, its role being uncertain. With V trimmed by 2 bases and J by 2 bases, 9 bases remained unmatched. The CDR3 is made up of 17 amino acids. In nucleotides, the CDR3 is TGCGCCAGCAGTCAAACCACCCACAGGGGGCTACAAGAGACCCAGTACTTC. The encoded protein is CASSQTTHRGLQETQYF.

The CDR3 loop is CASSLSRRTTTPYEQYF. Here the CDR3 DNA reads TGTGCCAGCAGTTTATCTCGTCGGACAACCACACCCTACGAGCAGTACTTC. The rearrangement uses TRBV27 and TRBJ2-7, with D possibly matching TRBD1 (5 bases). The germline gives CDR1 MNHEY, CDR2 SMNVEV (reference sequence). Deletions cut 0 bases from V and 2 bases from J, with 17 bases between. The CDR3 is made up of 17 amino acids.

This clone was counted between two and nine times. The chain uses TRBV29-1 and TRBJ2-5; D might be TRBD2 (5 bases). This CDR3 has 12 amino acids. Germline V gene lookup returns CDR1 SQVTM and CDR2 ANQGSEA. The V gene lost 4 bases and the J gene lost 5 bases, with 11 bases spanning the gap. The CDR3, as DNA: TGCAGCGTTGGCCCCACGGGGGAGACCCAGTACTTC. Protein product: CSVGPTGETQYF.

This clone has just one count. This chain joins TRBV7-9 and TRBJ2-7; tentative D call: TRBD2 (5 bases). The CDR3 loop spans 14 amino acids. V dropped 5 bases and J dropped 3 bases, with 14 bases sitting between them. The germline V gene has CDR1 SEHNR and CDR2 FQNEAQ (reference sequence). CDR3 region: CASSLPGYGYEQYF. CDR3 DNA sequence: TGTGCCAGCAGCCTACCGGGGTACGGCTACGAGCAGTACTTC.

The J gene is TRBJ2-1, the V gene TRBV2; D perhaps matches TRBD1 (6 bases). Trimming left V 3 bases short and J 14 bases short, with 14 bases between. Germline loops: CDR1 SNHLY, CDR2 FYNNEI. CDR3 length: 12 residues. The CDR3 reads CASSDPQGTEFF. The CDR3 DNA is TGTGCCAGCAGTGATCCCCAGGGGACGGAGTTCTTC.

This clone was picked up a small number of times. V usage is TRBV4-1 and J usage is TRBJ2-7; 7 nucleotides agree with TRBD1. CDR1 is MGHRA and CDR2 is YSYEKL in the germline V gene. CDR3 length equals 15 residues. With V trimmed by 2 bases and J by 1 base, 5 bases remained unmatched. As DNA, the CDR3 is TGCGCCAGCAGCCAACCCCGGACAGGATCCTACGAGCAGTACTTC. Its translation: CASSQPRTGSYEQYF.

A few counts support this clone. The chain links TRBV28 to TRBJ2-1; D unclear. Trimming left V 11 bases short and J 4 bases short, with 18 bases between. The CDR3 length is 14 residues. Per germline, CDR1 MDHEN and CDR2 SYDVKM. CDR3 bases: TGTGCCTGCCTAGGGCCCGGTCTATACAATGAGCAGTTCTTC. Translation: CACLGPGLYNEQFF.